The 30 T cell receptor beta chains reported below all come from one sample, sequenced in a study of blood T cell repertoires in COVID-19. Assay used: immunoSEQ multiplex PCR; TCRdb lists only in-frame clones, some missing. The repertoire holds approximately 110,000 clones, with approximately 80% as singletons. Source material: peripheral blood. The receptors stem from a man between 65 and 85 years old with active or convalescent COVID-19.

V usage is TRBV30 and J usage is TRBJ1-6, with TRBD1 matching 8 bases. The trim removed 2 bases at V and 10 bases at J, leaving 10 bases unmatched. The germline gives CDR1 GTSNPN, CDR2 SVGIG (reference sequence). The CDR3 covers 15 residues. CDR3 sequence: CAWSLGQAGRSPLHF. DNA for the CDR3: TGTGCCTGGAGTCTGGGACAGGCAGGACGATCACCCCTCCACTTT.

This clone has just one count. This sequence joins TRBV19 and TRBJ1-2, with 7 bases that match TRBD1. The germline V gene encodes CDR1 LNHDA and CDR2 SQIVND (reference sequence). The V segment lost 5 bases and the J segment 4 bases; nucleotides outside the gene matches: 7. The CDR3 totals 14 residues. Written as DNA, the CDR3 is TGTGCCAGTAGTGTTGACAGGGCCACCTATGGCTACACCTTC. The encoded protein is CASSVDRATYGYTF.

The CDR3 here is CSASRPPSYTF. CDR3 bases: TGCAGTGCTAGCAGGCCCCCTAGCTACACCTTC. The chain links TRBV20-1 to TRBJ1-2; D uncertain. The CDR3 runs 11 residues. V shed 3 bases and J shed 9 bases, with 11 bases lying between them. CDR1 is DFQATT, CDR2 SNEGSKA, per germline (reference sequence).

This sequence joins TRBV6-5 and TRBJ2-3, with D maybe TRBD2 (6 bases). This CDR3 comprises 14 residues. CDR1 is MNHEY and CDR2 is SVGAGI in the germline V gene. Trimming took off 5 bases at V and 0 bases at J, with 9 bases between the two ends. The CDR3 DNA reads as TGTGCCAGCAGTCATAGCGGTAGCACAGATACGCAGTATTTT. It translates to CASSHSGSTDTQYF.

The chain has TRBV4-1 and TRBJ1-2, with D hard to call. The CDR3 length is 14 residues. Germline values: CDR1 MGHRA, CDR2 YSYEKL. V gave up 1 base and J gave up 1 base, with 7 bases separating them. Written as DNA, the CDR3 is TGCGCCAGCAGCCAAGCTCGTCTTAACTATGGCTACACCTTC. The encoded protein is CASSQARLNYGYTF.

The rearrangement joins TRBV6-5 to TRBJ2-3, with TRBD1 identical over 9 bases. The CDR3 sequence is 16 residues long. The trim removed 0 bases at V and 5 bases at J, leaving 6 bases unmatched. CDR1 and CDR2 from the germline V gene are MNHEY and SVGAGI. The CDR3 nucleotides are TGTGCCAGCAGTTACTCAGGACAGGGGTTGGGAGATACGCAGTATTTT. Its protein is CASSYSGQGLGDTQYF.

The V call is TRBV6-5, the J call TRBJ2-5, with 7 bases that match TRBD2. From germline, CDR1 is MNHEY and CDR2 SVGAGI. V lost 6 bases to trimming and J lost 5 bases; unmatched junction nucleotides: 9. This CDR3 region has 14 residues. CDR3 in amino acids: CASSHGGMGETQYF. CDR3 DNA sequence: TGTGCCAGCAGCCACGGGGGGATGGGGGAGACCCAGTACTTC.

This chain joins TRBV5-1 and TRBJ2-5, with 8 bases aligning to TRBD2. V lost 0 bases, J lost 2 bases, and 3 bases stayed unmatched. There are 15 residues in the CDR3. Germline CDR1 reads SGHRS; CDR2 reads YFSETQ. The CDR3 nucleotides read TGCGCCAGCAGCTTGGGGACTAGCCCTCAAGAGACCCAGTACTTC. Protein product: CASSLGTSPQETQYF.

The chain carries TRBV2 and TRBJ1-1, with 11 bases that match TRBD1. Germline lookup yields CDR1 SNHLY and CDR2 FYNNEI. Trimming removed 7 bases from V and 1 base from J; junction bases left unmatched: 20. The CDR3 extends over 20 amino acids. Here the CDR3 DNA reads TGTGCCAGCACAGATCCCTATTACCGGGACAGGGGGAGTTCGAACACTGAAGCTTTCTTT. It translates to CASTDPYYRDRGSSNTEAFF. Based on the CDR3 plus reference TRBV2 and TRBJ1-1, the full variable domain is EPEVTQTPSHQVTQMGQEVILRCVPISNHLYFYWYRQILGQKVEFLVSFYNNEISEKSEIFDDQFSVERPDGSNFTLKIRSTKLEDSAMYFCASTDPYYRDRGSSNTEAFFGQGTRLTVV.

The V and J genes are TRBV11-2 and TRBJ2-5, with 7 nucleotides matching TRBD1. This CDR3 region has 14 residues. Germline V CDR1 and CDR2: SGHAT, FQNNGV. V shed 4 bases, J shed 4 bases, and the junction held 6 bases outside the gene matches. CDR3 protein: CASSSPAGGETQYF. In nucleotides, the CDR3 is TGTGCCAGCAGCTCCCCGGCAGGGGGAGAGACCCAGTACTTC.

The chain carries TRBV7-2 and TRBJ2-1, with 10 bases fitting TRBD1. The length of the CDR3 is 14 residues. J lost 6 bases, V lost 2 bases, and 1 base had no gene match. Germline CDR1 reads SGHTA; CDR2 reads FQGNSA. The CDR3 nucleotides read TGTGCCAGCAGCTTAAGGACAGGGGGCAATGAGCAGTTCTTC. This sequence encodes CASSLRTGGNEQFF.

The V gene is TRBV28, the J gene TRBJ1-1; possibly TRBD1 for D (5 bases). The V and J ends lost 5 bases and 6 bases respectively, with 19 bases between them. This CDR3 spans 15 amino acids. Germline CDR1 and CDR2: MDHEN and SYDVKM. CDR3 nucleotide sequence: TGTGCCAGCAGTCCCCCTGGGGGGAAAATAGCTGAAGCTTTCTTT. This gives the protein CASSPPGGKIAEAFF.

This chain connects TRBV18 to TRBJ2-1; 10 bases align to TRBD2. The germline CDR1 and CDR2 sequences are KGHSH and LQKENI. Germline trimming cut 3 bases from V and 0 bases from J; bases unmatched to any gene: 5. The CDR3 has 17 residues. This chain's CDR3 is CASSPRTSGYSYNEQFF. The CDR3 nucleotides are TGTGCCAGCTCACCGCGGACTAGCGGATACTCCTACAATGAGCAGTTCTTC.

This clone was seen once. The rearrangement links TRBV15 to TRBJ2-7, with 7 bases aligning to TRBD1. The CDR3 covers 14 residues. V gave up 1 base and J gave up 4 bases; unmatched junction bases: 4. CDR1 is LNHNV and CDR2 is YYDKDF in the germline V gene (reference sequence). The CDR3 bases are TGTGCCACCAGCAGAGCCAGACAGGGATACGAGCAGTACTTC. Translated, it gives CATSRARQGYEQYF.

This chain joins TRBV19 and TRBJ1-2, with 8 bases lining up with TRBD1. The CDR3 length is 18 residues. Germline-derived CDR1 and CDR2 are LNHDA and SQIVND (reference sequence). V lost 1 base, J lost 2 bases, and 12 bases stayed unmatched. CDR3 loop: CASSIGRDRSLLNYGYTF. DNA of the CDR3: TGTGCCAGTAGTATAGGAAGGGACAGGTCCCTTCTGAACTATGGCTACACCTTC. The whole variable domain, remainder taken from reference TRBV19 and TRBJ1-2, is DGGITQSPKYLFRKEGQNVTLSCEQNLNHDAMYWYRQDPGQGLRLIYYSQIVNDFQKGDIAEGYSVSREKKESFPLTVTSAQKNPTAFYLCASSIGRDRSLLNYGYTFGSGTRLTVV.

The chain uses TRBV19 and TRBJ2-7; D possibly corresponds to TRBD1 (6 bases). Germline V gene sequence: CDR1 LNHDA, CDR2 SQIVND (reference sequence). The length of the CDR3 is 16 residues. The V end lost 3 bases, the J end lost 8 bases, and 23 bases lay between the germline ends. In nucleotides, the CDR3 is TGTGCCAGTAGTATCCCGGGACAAGGAGAGAGGGAACAGCAGTACTTC. The encoded protein is CASSIPGQGEREQQYF.

The chain links TRBV29-1 to TRBJ1-3; 7 bases fit TRBD1. Germline CDR1 SQVTM, CDR2 ANQGSEA. There are 13 residues in the CDR3. The junction had 3 bases not matched to a gene; V was cut back by 4 bases and J by 3 bases. The chain's CDR3 is CSVVTGNGNTIYF. The CDR3 coding sequence is TGCAGCGTTGTGACAGGGAATGGAAACACCATATATTTT.

This chain links TRBV7-2 with TRBJ2-7; a possible D gene is TRBD2 (5 bases). The V gene's germline CDR1 is SGHTA and CDR2 FQGNSA. V gave up 3 bases and J gave up 0 bases, with 12 bases separating them. This CDR3 is built from 15 residues. CDR3 amino acids: CASSFGGPGSYEQYF. The CDR3 DNA is TGTGCCAGCAGCTTCGGAGGTCCAGGCTCCTACGAGCAGTACTTC. The full variable domain, its missing parts supplied by reference TRBV7-2 and TRBJ2-7, is GAGVSQSPSNKVTEKGKDVELRCDPISGHTALYWYRQSLGQGLEFLIYFQGNSAPDKSGLPSDRFSAERTGGSVSTLTIQRTQQEDSAVYLCASSFGGPGSYEQYFGPGTRLTVT.

The rearrangement uses TRBV10-2 and TRBJ1-4; D possibly corresponds to TRBD1 (5 bases). Germline assignment: CDR1 WSHSY and CDR2 SAAADI. The CDR3 sequence is 15 residues long. The V gene lost 0 bases and the J gene lost 8 bases, with 13 bases spanning the gap. DNA of the CDR3: TGCGCCAGCAGTGAGTCCGAGGACAATAGGGAAAAACTGTTTTTT. Its protein is CASSESEDNREKLFF.

The gene calls are TRBV2 and TRBJ1-5, with a possible D match to TRBD1 (5 bases). CDR1 and CDR2 (germline): SNHLY, FYNNEI. Trimming removed 4 bases at V and 7 bases at J, with 11 bases between. This CDR3 spans 13 amino acids. The CDR3 protein is CASSVPRGQPQHF. The DNA of the CDR3 is TGTGCCAGCAGTGTACCTAGGGGCCAGCCCCAGCATTTT.

The chain employs TRBV19 and TRBJ1-1; D is unclear. There are 13 residues in the CDR3. Germline values: CDR1 LNHDA, CDR2 SQIVND (reference sequence). Trimming removed 5 bases from V and 0 bases from J, with 7 bases in between. This CDR3 is CASSPSLNTEAFF. CDR3 in DNA: TGTGCCAGTAGTCCTTCCCTGAACACTGAAGCTTTCTTT.

The chain links TRBV5-1 to TRBJ1-4; D is perhaps TRBD1 (6 bases). V gave up 3 bases and J gave up 3 bases, with 12 bases separating them. The CDR3 loop spans 15 amino acids. Per the germline V gene, CDR1 is SGHRS and CDR2 is YFSETQ. The DNA for the CDR3 is TGCGCCAGCAGCTCGCAGGGGATGGCTAATGAAAAACTGTTTTTT. Its translation is CASSSQGMANEKLFF.

This clone was detected a few times. CDR3 amino acids: CASSEDTYNSPLHF. The DNA of the CDR3 is TGTGCCAGCAGTGAAGACACCTATAATTCACCCCTCCACTTT. V and J are TRBV6-4 and TRBJ1-6; D is undetermined. From germline, CDR1 is MRHNA and CDR2 SNTAGT. This CDR3 is 14 amino acids long. Trimming left V 3 bases short and J 2 bases short, with 5 bases between.

This clone turned up a few times. This rearrangement joins TRBV9 to TRBJ1-2; D call uncertain. This CDR3 is built from 13 residues. The V end lost 1 base, the J end lost 8 bases, and 12 bases lay between the germline ends. Per the germline V gene, CDR1 is SGDLS and CDR2 is YYNGEE. CDR3 residues: CASSVTGFGGYTF. The CDR3 DNA follows: TGTGCCAGCAGCGTAACTGGATTCGGGGGCTACACCTTC.

V usage is TRBV6-1 and J usage is TRBJ2-1; 16 positions match TRBD2. The germline CDR1 and CDR2 sequences are MNHNS and SASEGT. The CDR3 extends over 19 amino acids. With V trimmed by 0 bases and J by 12 bases, 14 bases remained unmatched. The CDR3 DNA is TGTGCCAGCAGTGAAGCTGGAACCGGGACTAGCGGGAGGGCTCGAGGGCAGTTCTTC. It codes for CASSEAGTGTSGRARGQFF.

The chain's CDR3 is CASSEVRQGVNGYTF. Written as DNA, the CDR3 is TGTGCCAGCAGTGAAGTACGGCAGGGGGTGAATGGCTACACCTTC. This chain connects TRBV2 to TRBJ1-2; 7 bases match TRBD1. The CDR3 has 15 residues. Unmatched junction bases numbered 8, after V lost 1 base and J lost 6 bases. Germline loops: CDR1 SNHLY, CDR2 FYNNEI.

The genes are TRBV19 and TRBJ1-5; 8 nucleotides line up with TRBD1. Germline V lookup: CDR1 LNHDA, CDR2 SQIVND (reference sequence). V dropped 1 base and J dropped 0; count of bases not matched to a gene: 14. The CDR3 is made up of 20 amino acids. The CDR3 nucleotides read TGTGCCAGTAGTATAGTGGCTGGGCAGGGGGCCCCTTCTAGCAATCAGCCCCAGCATTTT. Residues: CASSIVAGQGAPSSNQPQHF.

The genes are TRBV19 and TRBJ2-3, with TRBD2 matching 8 bases. Trimming took 1 base from V and 2 from J; bases not matched to a gene: 5. CDR3 length: 16 amino acids. The germline V gene has CDR1 LNHDA and CDR2 SQIVND (reference sequence). The CDR3 DNA sequence: TGTGCCAGTAGTATAGCCCAGCGGGGGTTCACAGATACGCAGTATTTT. Its translation: CASSIAQRGFTDTQYF.

The chain employs TRBV4-1 and TRBJ1-3; perhaps TRBD1 as D (5 bases). CDR3 length: 16 amino acids. V was cut by 0 bases and J by 4 bases, with 13 bases left in between. The germline V gene has CDR1 MGHRA and CDR2 YSYEKL. CDR3 in DNA: TGCGCCAGCAGCCAAGAGTGGCAGGGCATCGGAAACACCATATATTTT. It encodes CASSQEWQGIGNTIYF.

The CDR3 DNA is TGTGCCAGCAGTTTCGCGGGTTCCTATAATTCACCCCTCCACTTT. This translates into CASSFAGSYNSPLHF. This chain joins TRBV27 and TRBJ1-6; the D is unclear. This CDR3 is 15 amino acids long. The ends were cut back, 3 bases at V and 1 base at J, with 7 bases in the middle. Germline values: CDR1 MNHEY, CDR2 SMNVEV (reference sequence).